One sample yielded the 10 T cell receptor beta chains listed below, sequenced in a study of T cell repertoires in cytomegalovirus infection. In TCRdb, the reads were re-called with MiXCR into one record per CDR3 protein. Here the sample spans some 150,000 distinct CDR3 sequences, 5.5% to 7% being singletons. The sequenced material came from PBMCs. The source of these receptors is a human donor in good health (CMV status not recorded). Some clones in this sample may be carry-over from other donors' samples.

This clonotype was observed at least ten times. This chain uses TRBV6-2 or TRBV6-3 with TRBJ2-1; 8 positions match TRBD1. V shed 0 bases, J shed 6 bases, and the junction held 4 bases outside the gene matches. CDR1 is MNHEY, CDR2 SVGEGT, per germline. The CDR3 runs 15 residues. CDR3 coding DNA: TGTGCCAGCAGTTACTCCGGGACAGGCATCAATGAGCAGTTCTTC. Its protein product is CASSYSGTGINEQFF.

This clonotype was counted at least ten times. The rearrangement uses TRBV28 and TRBJ2-4, with 7 positions matching TRBD1. Trimming took 6 bases from V and 6 from J; bases not matched to a gene: 8. Per the germline V gene, CDR1 is MDHEN and CDR2 is SYDVKM. The CDR3 loop spans 14 amino acids. CDR3 nucleotide sequence: TGTGCCAGCAGAACATTCCAGGGGGTAAACATTCAGTACTTC. Protein: CASRTFQGVNIQYF.

This clonotype was observed a few times. For the CDR3, the DNA is TGTGCCAGCTCGTCCTCTCCGGGACAGGGCAACTATGGCTACACCTTC. Its protein is CASSSSPGQGNYGYTF. This sequence joins TRBV18 and TRBJ1-2, with 9 positions matching TRBD1. This CDR3 is built from 16 residues. With 6 bases clipped from V and 2 bases from J, the junction kept 10 bases outside the gene matches. Germline CDR1 reads KGHSH; CDR2 reads LQKENI.

Many counts were recorded for this clonotype. V and J are TRBV7-8 and TRBJ1-6; 10 bases line up with TRBD1. The V segment lost 0 bases and the J segment 9 bases; nucleotides outside the gene matches: 8. Germline loops: CDR1 SGHVS, CDR2 FQNEAQ. This CDR3 contains 17 residues. The CDR3 region is CASSLAMGQGSSSPLHF. The CDR3 DNA sequence: TGTGCCAGCAGCTTAGCTATGGGACAGGGGTCGAGTTCACCCCTCCACTTT.

A few counts support this clonotype. The J gene is TRBJ1-6, the V gene TRBV6-1; TRBD1 might be the D (5 bases). Trimming removed 5 bases from V and 10 bases from J, with 9 bases in between. CDR3 length: 12 amino acids. Germline assignment: CDR1 MNHNS and CDR2 SASEGT. The DNA of the CDR3 is TGTGCCAGCAGTCTGACAGAATCACCCCTCCACTTT. It is translated as CASSLTESPLHF.

This clonotype was detected ten times or more. The V gene is TRBV7-2, the J gene TRBJ2-7, with D perhaps TRBD2 (6 bases). V was trimmed by 4 bases and J by 4 bases, leaving 11 bases between them. This CDR3 spans 13 amino acids. CDR1 and CDR2 (germline): SGHTA, FQGNSA. The DNA of the CDR3 is TGTGCCAGCAGCTCCGGGACTCCTTACGAGCAGTACTTC. It is translated as CASSSGTPYEQYF.

This clonotype was detected ten times or more. For the CDR3, the DNA is TGTGCCAGCAGCTTTAGCGGGGGGGCCTCCCATGAGCAGTTCTTC. It is translated as CASSFSGGASHEQFF. The chain employs TRBV7-2 and TRBJ2-1, with 11 bases that match TRBD2. V shed 3 bases and J 8 bases; nucleotides not matched to a gene: 6. The CDR3 runs to 15 residues. Germline loops: CDR1 SGHTA, CDR2 FQGNSA. Together with reference TRBV7-2 and TRBJ2-1, the CDR3 gives the full variable domain: GAGVSQSPSNKVTEKGKDVELRCDPISGHTALYWYRQSLGQGLEFLIYFQGNSAPDKSGLPSDRFSAERTGGSVSTLTIQRTQQEDSAVYLCASSFSGGASHEQFFGPGTRLTVL.

This clonotype has a count of ten or more. The chain employs TRBV5-1 and TRBJ1-6, with D unclear. Germline V gene lookup returns CDR1 SGHRS and CDR2 YFSETQ. V lost 0 bases and J lost 9, with 13 bases in between. The CDR3 is 15 residues long. The CDR3: CASSLGRASGSPLHF. The CDR3 DNA follows: TGCGCCAGCAGCTTGGGACGGGCTTCGGGTTCACCCCTCCACTTT.

This clonotype was observed at least ten times. The chain uses TRBV20-1 and TRBJ1-2; TRBD1 is a possible D gene (5 bases). Germline CDR1 DFQATT, CDR2 SNEGSKA (reference sequence). The CDR3 loop spans 14 amino acids. The ends were cut back, 6 bases at V and 4 bases at J, with 18 bases in the middle. This CDR3 reads CSASGEGIVYGYTF. The CDR3 nucleotides are TGCAGTGCCTCCGGGGAGGGGATTGTCTATGGCTACACCTTC.

Here the CDR3 DNA reads TGTGCCAGCAGCATCGGAGCAGGGCAAGAGACCCAGTACTTC. This translates into CASSIGAGQETQYF. The J gene is TRBJ2-5, the V gene TRBV7-3; possibly TRBD1 for D (5 bases). The V and J ends lost 5 bases and 2 bases respectively, with 12 bases between them. The germline gives CDR1 SGHTA, CDR2 FQGTGA. This CDR3 spans 14 amino acids.